This passage covers 29 T cell receptor beta chains from one sample sequenced in a study of beta chain features in type 1 diabetes (dated by TCRdb to 2017 to 2018). These receptors have no known antigen. Broad study findings and their caveats: In all four CD4+ subsets, TCRB CDR3 length was moderately but significantly shorter in type 1 diabetes patients.

The library came from the immunoSEQ multiplex PCR assay. The entire isolated RNA was reverse transcribed using the High Capacity cDNA Reverse Transcription Kit, and thus expressed TCRB transcripts were sequenced. TCRdb stores this immuneACCESS table with in-frame sequences only. Part of the clones is absent; in the studies checked, under half of the shortfall reflects unresolved V genes, and no reason is known for the rest. Recorded for this sample are approximately 150,000 clones; roughly 60% of them occurred a single time. The ten largest clones add up to about 0.091% of the sample. Sequenced: naive CD4+ T cells from blood. Explained via the paper, the cell subset or site label denotes: true naive CD4+ T cells. These receptor sequences come from a young man with type 1 diabetes.

This clone was picked up a small number of times. The gene calls are TRBV28 and TRBJ1-4, with 8 bases aligning to TRBD1. Germline V gives CDR1 MDHEN, CDR2 SYDVKM. With V trimmed by 0 bases and J by 8 bases, 8 bases remained unmatched. This CDR3 spans 16 amino acids. The CDR3 bases are TGTGCCAGCAGTTTATGGATCAGGGGGCGAAGCGAAAAACTGTTTTTT. This gives the protein CASSLWIRGRSEKLFF.

This chain connects TRBV29-1 to TRBJ1-2; tentative D call: TRBD1 (6 bases). Trimming took off 4 bases at V and 6 bases at J, with 9 bases between the two ends. There are 11 residues in the CDR3. Germline-derived CDR1 and CDR2 are SQVTM and ANQGSEA. CDR3 bases: TGCAGCGTTGCGGGGGGCGATGGCTACACCTTC. Protein product: CSVAGGDGYTF.

This chain's CDR3 is CASSLGQGAGEQYF. CDR3 sequence (DNA): TGTGCCAGCAGCTTAGGACAGGGGGCAGGTGAGCAGTACTTC. The gene calls are TRBV11-3 and TRBJ2-7; 10 positions match TRBD1. Trimming took 1 base from V and 7 from J; bases not matched to a gene: 4. The CDR3 consists of 14 residues. Germline-derived CDR1 and CDR2 are SGHNT and YENEEA.

The V and J genes are TRBV29-1 and TRBJ2-1, with TRBD1 matching 7 bases. After removal of 7 bases from V and 3 bases from J, the junction contained 6 bases not matched to a gene. This CDR3 region has 13 residues. CDR1 is SQVTM and CDR2 is ANQGSEA in the germline V gene. In DNA form, the CDR3 reads TGCAGCGGGACGCGACAGGGCTACAATGAGCAGTTCTTC. This sequence encodes CSGTRQGYNEQFF.

CDR3 in amino acids: CASNRAGRSGELFF. CDR3 nucleotides: TGTGCCAGCAACCGGGCAGGTCGATCCGGGGAGCTGTTTTTT. This chain uses TRBV11-2 with TRBJ2-2; no clear D gene. The CDR3 is 14 residues long. Per germline, CDR1 SGHAT and CDR2 FQNNGV. V lost 7 bases and J lost 6, with 15 bases in between.

This clone showed up just a few times. V gene TRBV29-1 combines with J gene TRBJ1-5; 7 positions agree with TRBD1. The trim removed 4 bases at V and 1 base at J, leaving 4 bases unmatched. Germline values: CDR1 SQVTM, CDR2 ANQGSEA. This CDR3 has 14 amino acids. This CDR3 is CSVAPGQSNQPQHF. CDR3 nucleotides: TGCAGCGTTGCCCCGGGACAGAGCAATCAGCCCCAGCATTTT.

V gene TRBV2 combines with J gene TRBJ2-5; D perhaps matches TRBD2 (5 bases). Trimming removed 6 bases from V and 2 bases from J, with 16 bases in between. Germline V gene sequence: CDR1 SNHLY, CDR2 FYNNEI. CDR3 length: 15 residues. The CDR3 bases are TGTGCCAGCAGCCCGATAGCGATCGGGCAAGAGACCCAGTACTTC. Translating gives CASSPIAIGQETQYF.

The V and J genes are TRBV19 and TRBJ1-2; D ambiguous. Germline CDR1 and CDR2: LNHDA and SQIVND (reference sequence). There are 14 residues in the CDR3. Trimming left V 2 bases short and J 4 bases short, with 11 bases between. This CDR3 is CASSIYPESYGYTF. The DNA for the CDR3 is TGTGCCAGTAGTATATACCCTGAGAGCTATGGCTACACCTTC.

This chain links TRBV5-1 with TRBJ2-5; weak D call: TRBD1 (5 bases). Looked up from germline, CDR1 is SGHRS and CDR2 is YFSETQ. With 0 bases removed from V and 2 bases from J, the gap between germline ends came to 11 bases. This CDR3 is 15 amino acids long. CDR3: CASSLEGYVQETQYF. The DNA of the CDR3 is TGCGCCAGCAGCTTGGAGGGGTACGTTCAAGAGACCCAGTACTTC.

The chain recombines TRBV5-1 with TRBJ1-2; D ambiguous. The CDR3 totals 15 residues. The germline V gene has CDR1 SGHRS and CDR2 YFSETQ. The V end lost 0 bases, the J end lost 5 bases, and 14 bases lay between the germline ends. This CDR3 reads CASSLVGVADYGYTF. CDR3 in DNA: TGCGCCAGCAGCTTGGTTGGCGTGGCGGATTATGGCTACACCTTC.

The sample holds a few counts of this clone. The chain recombines TRBV29-1 with TRBJ2-1, with 7 positions matching TRBD1. The CDR3 loop spans 14 amino acids. Trimming at V came to 8 bases and at J to 6 bases, leaving 13 bases not matched to a gene. Germline lookup yields CDR1 SQVTM and CDR2 ANQGSEA. In nucleotides, the CDR3 is TGCAGCCGGAAACAGGGGATCCATGTCAATGAGCAGTTCTTC. It specifies CSRKQGIHVNEQFF.

CDR3 in amino acids: CASSLDTGSQYF. The CDR3, as DNA: TGTGCCAGCAGCTTAGATACAGGGTCACAGTACTTC. The V gene is TRBV11-2, the J gene TRBJ2-5; D is perhaps TRBD1 (6 bases). V was shortened by 0 bases and J by 11 bases, with 10 bases between the two germline ends. CDR1 is SGHAT and CDR2 is FQNNGV in the germline V gene. CDR3 length: 12 residues. The full variable domain, with the rest looked up from reference TRBV11-2 and TRBJ2-5, is EAGVAQSPRYKIIEKRQSVAFWCNPISGHATLYWYQQILGQGPKLLIQFQNNGVVDDSQLPKDRFSAERLKGVDSTLKIQPAKLEDSAVYLCASSLDTGSQYFGPGTRLLVL.

The chain couples TRBV6-5 to TRBJ1-1; tentatively, D is TRBD1 (5 bases). The CDR3 consists of 16 residues. The germline V gene has CDR1 MNHEY and CDR2 SVGAGI. V was pared by 2 bases and J by 1 base, with 14 bases between. This CDR3 is CASSYLARGRNTEAFF. In DNA form, the CDR3 reads TGTGCCAGCAGTTACCTCGCGAGGGGCAGGAACACTGAAGCTTTCTTT.

The rearrangement links TRBV9 to TRBJ1-2; 7 bases are shared with TRBD1. The CDR3 is 15 residues long. J was trimmed by 7 bases and V by 4 bases; bases with no gene match: 13. CDR1 and CDR2 from the germline V gene are SGDLS and YYNGEE. CDR3 DNA: TGTGCCAGCAGCACACGGATCCAGGGGGATGGTGGCTACACCTTC. Translation gives CASSTRIQGDGGYTF.

This clone was seen only a few times. This chain joins TRBV6-5 and TRBJ1-5, with a tentative D call TRBD1 (6 bases). The V end lost 6 bases, the J end lost 1 base, and 13 bases lay between the germline ends. The germline CDR1 and CDR2 sequences are MNHEY and SVGAGI. The CDR3 runs to 15 residues. CDR3 sequence: CASRTGTQSNQPQHF. CDR3 nucleotides: TGTGCCAGCAGGACGGGGACACAAAGCAATCAGCCCCAGCATTTT.

This clone showed up just a few times. The chain has TRBV7-2 and TRBJ2-1; D unresolved. The CDR3 has 14 amino acids. Germline lookup yields CDR1 SGHTA and CDR2 FQGNSA. V was shortened by 4 bases and J by 9 bases, with 16 bases between the two germline ends. CDR3 protein: CASSSYENRAEQFF. For the CDR3, the DNA is TGTGCCAGCAGCTCTTACGAGAATCGGGCTGAGCAGTTCTTC.

The table lists this clone with a few counts. V and J are TRBV29-1 and TRBJ2-7, with TRBD1 matching 8 bases. Germline CDR1 SQVTM, CDR2 ANQGSEA. This CDR3 contains 11 residues. The junction had 3 bases not matched to a gene; V was cut back by 5 bases and J by 6 bases. The CDR3 spells CSVRTGTEQYF. CDR3 coding DNA: TGCAGCGTTAGGACAGGGACCGAGCAGTACTTC.

This clone showed up just once. The chain employs TRBV20-1 and TRBJ1-2; D perhaps matches TRBD1 (5 bases). The CDR3 sequence is 11 residues long. With 4 bases removed from V and 8 bases from J, the gap between germline ends came to 11 bases. Germline CDR1 and CDR2: DFQATT and SNEGSKA (reference sequence). The CDR3 reads CSATGAEGYTF. CDR3 DNA sequence: TGCAGTGCTACCGGGGCAGAGGGCTACACCTTC.

With respect to this clone: Additional DNA sequences in this sample encode the identical CDR3. The chain has TRBV9 and TRBJ2-2, with D unclear. Trimming cost V 0 bases and J 3 bases, with 0 bases left between them. The germline V gene encodes CDR1 SGDLS and CDR2 YYNGEE. The CDR3 runs 12 residues. DNA for the CDR3: TGTGCCAGCAGCGTAGACACCGGGGAGCTGTTTTTT. It specifies CASSVDTGELFF. Filled out from reference TRBV9 and TRBJ2-2, the complete variable domain reads DSGVTQTPKHLITATGQRVTLRCSPRSGDLSVYWYQQSLDQGLQFLIQYYNGEERAKGNILERFSAQQFPDLHSELNLSSLELGDSALYFCASSVDTGELFFGEGSRLTVL.

This clone was observed a few times. The V gene is TRBV28, the J gene TRBJ2-7; D is unclear. CDR3 size: 11 residues. V shed 10 bases and J shed 1 base, with 8 bases lying between them. CDR1 is MDHEN, CDR2 SYDVKM, per germline. The CDR3 spells CATMNSYEQYF. As DNA, the CDR3 is TGTGCCACCATGAATTCCTACGAGCAGTACTTC.

The chain carries TRBV11-2 and TRBJ1-6, with D possibly matching TRBD1 (5 bases). Trimming left V 1 base short and J 3 bases short, with 7 bases between. This CDR3 has 15 amino acids. The V gene's germline CDR1 is SGHAT and CDR2 FQNNGV. The CDR3 DNA follows: TGTGCCAGCAGCTTAGGGGGCGGCTATAATTCACCCCTCCACTTT. Its protein product is CASSLGGGYNSPLHF.

The chain employs TRBV14 and TRBJ1-1, with TRBD1 identical over 7 bases. CDR1 SGHDN and CDR2 FVKESK come from the germline V gene. This CDR3 comprises 16 residues. Trimming took 1 base from V and 2 from J; bases not matched to a gene: 7. The CDR3 sequence: CASSQGLLGGNTEAFF. The CDR3 bases are TGTGCCAGCAGCCAAGGCCTTTTAGGGGGCAACACTGAAGCTTTCTTT.

The chain recombines TRBV28 with TRBJ1-5; D uncertain. The CDR3 loop spans 13 amino acids. The germline V gene has CDR1 MDHEN and CDR2 SYDVKM. V was cut by 6 bases and J by 6 bases, with 12 bases left in between. The CDR3 DNA sequence: TGTGCCAGCAGACTCGGGGAGACTCAGCCCCAGCATTTT. Protein: CASRLGETQPQHF.

This chain uses TRBV7-9 with TRBJ2-1; the D gene is possibly TRBD2 (7 bases). CDR3 size: 15 residues. The germline CDR1 and CDR2 sequences are SEHNR and FQNEAQ (reference sequence). Trimming left V 4 bases short and J 8 bases short, with 18 bases between. The CDR3 nucleotides read TGTGCCAGCAGCTCCCCGCACGGGGGGCGCGATGAGCAGTTCTTC. This sequence encodes CASSSPHGGRDEQFF.

V and J are TRBV29-1 and TRBJ2-1, with D perhaps TRBD1 or TRBD2 (5 bases each). Germline V gene lookup returns CDR1 SQVTM and CDR2 ANQGSEA. The ends were cut back, 7 bases at V and 7 bases at J, with 20 bases in the middle. The CDR3 covers 14 residues. Here the CDR3 reads CSADRGLDGNEQFF. CDR3 sequence (DNA): TGCAGCGCTGACAGAGGACTGGACGGAAATGAGCAGTTCTTC.

J is TRBJ2-1 and V is TRBV10-3, with 12 bases identical to TRBD1. Germline assignment: CDR1 ENHRY and CDR2 SYGVKD. Unmatched junction bases numbered 5, after V lost 8 bases and J lost 6 bases. CDR3 size: 14 residues. The CDR3 nucleotides read TGTGCCATCGGCGAGGGACAGGGGGCCAATGAGCAGTTCTTC. It encodes CAIGEGQGANEQFF.

The table lists this clone with a few counts. The J gene is TRBJ2-1, the V gene TRBV9; no firm D call. Trimming left V 0 bases short and J 5 bases short, with 12 bases between. CDR3 length equals 15 residues. CDR1 and CDR2 from the germline V gene are SGDLS and YYNGEE. CDR3: CASSVVGANHNEQFF. The CDR3 nucleotides are TGTGCCAGCAGCGTAGTAGGAGCGAACCACAATGAGCAGTTCTTC.

The chain carries TRBV28 and TRBJ2-1, with 11 bases that match TRBD2. V dropped 6 bases and J dropped 8; count of bases not matched to a gene: 15. CDR1 is MDHEN, CDR2 SYDVKM, per germline. CDR3 length: 17 amino acids. In DNA form, the CDR3 reads TGTGCCAGCAGCTCTAGACTAGCGGGGAATTTTAGGCATGAGCAGTTCTTC. Translated, it gives CASSSRLAGNFRHEQFF. Full variable domain (rest looked up from reference TRBV28 and TRBJ2-1): DVKVTQSSRYLVKRTGEKVFLECVQDMDHENMFWYRQDPGLGLRLIYFSYDVKMKEKGDIPEGYSVSREKKERFSLILESASTNQTSMYLCASSSRLAGNFRHEQFFGPGTRLTVL.

The CDR3 bases are TGTGCCAGCTCACGTACCGTGGGACAGGGCGAAAACATTCAGTACTTC. This codes for CASSRTVGQGENIQYF. V and J are TRBV18 and TRBJ2-4, with 9 bases matching TRBD1. Trimming removed 4 bases from V and 5 bases from J; junction bases left unmatched: 9. From germline, CDR1 is KGHSH and CDR2 LQKENI. The length of the CDR3 is 16 residues.